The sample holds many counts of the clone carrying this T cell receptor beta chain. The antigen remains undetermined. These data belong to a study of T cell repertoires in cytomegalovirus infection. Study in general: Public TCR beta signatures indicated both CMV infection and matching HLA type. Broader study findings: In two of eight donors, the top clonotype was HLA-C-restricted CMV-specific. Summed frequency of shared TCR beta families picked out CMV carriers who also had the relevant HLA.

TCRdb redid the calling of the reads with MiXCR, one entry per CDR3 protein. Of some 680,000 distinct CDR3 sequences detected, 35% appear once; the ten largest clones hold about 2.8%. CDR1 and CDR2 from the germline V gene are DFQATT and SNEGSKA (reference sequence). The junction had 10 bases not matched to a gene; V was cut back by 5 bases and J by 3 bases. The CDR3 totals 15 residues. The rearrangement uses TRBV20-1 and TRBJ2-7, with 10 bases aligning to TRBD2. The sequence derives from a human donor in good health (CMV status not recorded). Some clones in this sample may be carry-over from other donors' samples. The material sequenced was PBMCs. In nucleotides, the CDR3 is TGCAGTGCTCGGCCTAGCGGGGGACCAAACTACGAGCAGTACTTC. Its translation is CSARPSGGPNYEQYF.